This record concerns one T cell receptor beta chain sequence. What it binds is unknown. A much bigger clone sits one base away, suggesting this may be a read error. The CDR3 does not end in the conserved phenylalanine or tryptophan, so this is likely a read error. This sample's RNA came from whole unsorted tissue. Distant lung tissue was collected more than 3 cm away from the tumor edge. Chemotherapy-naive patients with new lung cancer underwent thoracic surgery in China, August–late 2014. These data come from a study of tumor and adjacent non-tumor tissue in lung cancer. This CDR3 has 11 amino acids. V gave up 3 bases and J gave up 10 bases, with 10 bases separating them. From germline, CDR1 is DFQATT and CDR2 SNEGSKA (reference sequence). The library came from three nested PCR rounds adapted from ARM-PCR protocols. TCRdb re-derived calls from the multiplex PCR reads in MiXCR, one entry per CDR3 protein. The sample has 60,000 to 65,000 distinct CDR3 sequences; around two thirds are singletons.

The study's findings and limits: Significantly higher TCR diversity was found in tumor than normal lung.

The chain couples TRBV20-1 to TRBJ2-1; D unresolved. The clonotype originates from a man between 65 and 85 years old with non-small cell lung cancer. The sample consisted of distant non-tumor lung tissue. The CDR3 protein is CSARPVEEQFI. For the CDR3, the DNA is TGCAGTGCTAGGCCGGTTGAGGAGCAGTTCATC.